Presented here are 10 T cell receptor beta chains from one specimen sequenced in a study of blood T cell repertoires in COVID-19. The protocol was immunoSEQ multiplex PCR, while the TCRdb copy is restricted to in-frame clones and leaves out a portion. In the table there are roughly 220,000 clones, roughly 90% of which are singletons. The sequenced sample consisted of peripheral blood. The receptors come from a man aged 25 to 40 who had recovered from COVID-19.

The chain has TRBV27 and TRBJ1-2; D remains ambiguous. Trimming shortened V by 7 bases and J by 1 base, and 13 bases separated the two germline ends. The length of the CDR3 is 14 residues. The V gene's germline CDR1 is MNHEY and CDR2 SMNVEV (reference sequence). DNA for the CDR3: TGTGCCAGCAAAACGGCGGGGATTAACTATGGCTACACCTTC. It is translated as CASKTAGINYGYTF.

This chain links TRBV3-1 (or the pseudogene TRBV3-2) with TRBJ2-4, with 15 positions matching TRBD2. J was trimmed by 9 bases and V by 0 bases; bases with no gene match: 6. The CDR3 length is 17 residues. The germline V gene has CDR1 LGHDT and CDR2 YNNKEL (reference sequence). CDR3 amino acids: CASSQDGTSGGWSIQYF. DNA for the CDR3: TGTGCCAGCAGCCAAGATGGGACTAGCGGGGGGTGGAGCATTCAGTACTTC.

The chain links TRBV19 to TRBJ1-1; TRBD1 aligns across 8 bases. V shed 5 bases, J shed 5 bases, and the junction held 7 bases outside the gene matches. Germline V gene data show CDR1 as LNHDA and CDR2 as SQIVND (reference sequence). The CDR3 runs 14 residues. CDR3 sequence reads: CASSLDRGGTEAFF. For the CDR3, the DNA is TGTGCCAGTAGTCTCGACAGGGGTGGAACTGAAGCTTTCTTT.

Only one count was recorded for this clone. CDR3 residues: CASSLRPDQPQHF. For the CDR3, the DNA is TGTGCCAGCAGCTTACGTCCCGATCAGCCCCAGCATTTT. The chain links TRBV7-2 to TRBJ1-5, with D unresolved. Trimming stripped 2 bases from V and 5 bases from J, with 7 bases between. Germline V gene data show CDR1 as SGHTA and CDR2 as FQGNSA. The CDR3 loop spans 13 amino acids.

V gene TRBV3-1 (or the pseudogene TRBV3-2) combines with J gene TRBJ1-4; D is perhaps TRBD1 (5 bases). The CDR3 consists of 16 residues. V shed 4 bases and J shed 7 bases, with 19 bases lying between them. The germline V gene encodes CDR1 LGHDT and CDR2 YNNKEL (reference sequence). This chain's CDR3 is CASSPAGGVRGEKLFF. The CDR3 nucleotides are TGTGCCAGCAGCCCGGCCGGAGGGGTAAGAGGTGAAAAACTGTTTTTT.

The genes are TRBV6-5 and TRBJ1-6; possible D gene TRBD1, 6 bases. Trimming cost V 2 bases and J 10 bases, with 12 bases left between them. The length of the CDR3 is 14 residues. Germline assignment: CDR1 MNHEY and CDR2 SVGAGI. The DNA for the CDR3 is TGTGCCAGCAGTTACACAGGGACAAGATCACCCCTCCACTTT. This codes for CASSYTGTRSPLHF.

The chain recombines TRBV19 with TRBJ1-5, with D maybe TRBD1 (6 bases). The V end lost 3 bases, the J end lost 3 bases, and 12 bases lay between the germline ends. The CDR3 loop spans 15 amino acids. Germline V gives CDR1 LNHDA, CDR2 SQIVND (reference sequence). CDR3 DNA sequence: TGTGCCAGTAGTATCCGGGACACCTTCAATCAGCCCCAGCATTTT. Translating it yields CASSIRDTFNQPQHF.

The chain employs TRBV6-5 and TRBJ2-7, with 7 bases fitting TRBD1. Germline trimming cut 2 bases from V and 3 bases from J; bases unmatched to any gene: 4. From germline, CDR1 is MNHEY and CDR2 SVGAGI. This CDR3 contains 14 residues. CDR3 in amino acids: CASSYGDRLYEQYF. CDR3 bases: TGTGCCAGCAGTTACGGGGACAGACTCTACGAGCAGTACTTC.

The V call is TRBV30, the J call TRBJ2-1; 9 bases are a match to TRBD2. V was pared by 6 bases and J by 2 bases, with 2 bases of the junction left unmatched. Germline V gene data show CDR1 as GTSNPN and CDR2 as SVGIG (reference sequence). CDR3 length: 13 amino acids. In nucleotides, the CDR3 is TGTGCCTGCCAGCGGGGGGCCTACAATGAGCAGTTCTTC. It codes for CACQRGAYNEQFF.

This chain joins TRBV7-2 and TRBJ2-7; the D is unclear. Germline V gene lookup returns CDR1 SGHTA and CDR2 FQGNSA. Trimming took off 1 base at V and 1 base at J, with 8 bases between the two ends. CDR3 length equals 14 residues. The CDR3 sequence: CASSLGALSYEQYF. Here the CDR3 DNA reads TGTGCCAGCAGCTTAGGGGCCCTGTCCTACGAGCAGTACTTC.